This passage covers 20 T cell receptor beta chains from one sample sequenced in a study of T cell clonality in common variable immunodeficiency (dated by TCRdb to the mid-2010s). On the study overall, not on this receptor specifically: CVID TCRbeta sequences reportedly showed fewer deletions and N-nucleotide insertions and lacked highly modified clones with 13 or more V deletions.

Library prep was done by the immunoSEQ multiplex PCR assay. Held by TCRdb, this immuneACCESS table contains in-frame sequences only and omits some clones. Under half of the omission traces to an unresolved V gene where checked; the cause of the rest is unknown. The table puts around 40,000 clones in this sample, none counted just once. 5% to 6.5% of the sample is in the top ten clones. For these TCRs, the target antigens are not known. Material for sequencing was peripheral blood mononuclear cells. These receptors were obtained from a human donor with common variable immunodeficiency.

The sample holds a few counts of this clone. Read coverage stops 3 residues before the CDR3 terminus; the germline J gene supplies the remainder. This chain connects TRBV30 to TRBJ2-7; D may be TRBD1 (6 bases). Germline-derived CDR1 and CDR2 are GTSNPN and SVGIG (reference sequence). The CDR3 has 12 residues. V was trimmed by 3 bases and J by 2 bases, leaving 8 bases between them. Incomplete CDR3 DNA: TGTGCCTGGAGGCCAGGGGCCTACGAG. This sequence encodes CAWRPGAYE. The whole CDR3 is CAWRPGAYEQYF.

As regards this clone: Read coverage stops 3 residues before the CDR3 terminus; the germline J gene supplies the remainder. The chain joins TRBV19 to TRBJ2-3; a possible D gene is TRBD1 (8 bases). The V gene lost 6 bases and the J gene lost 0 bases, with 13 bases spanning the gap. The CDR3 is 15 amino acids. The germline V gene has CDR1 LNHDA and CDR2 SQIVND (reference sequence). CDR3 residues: CASSLQGGSTDTQYF. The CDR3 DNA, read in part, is TGTGCCAGTAGCTTACAGGGGGGGAGCACAGATACG. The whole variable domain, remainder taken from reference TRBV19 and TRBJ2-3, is DGGITQSPKYLFRKEGQNVTLSCEQNLNHDAMYWYRQDPGQGLRLIYYSQIVNDFQKGDIAEGYSVSREKKESFPLTVTSAQKNPTAFYLCASSLQGGSTDTQYFGPGTRLTVL.

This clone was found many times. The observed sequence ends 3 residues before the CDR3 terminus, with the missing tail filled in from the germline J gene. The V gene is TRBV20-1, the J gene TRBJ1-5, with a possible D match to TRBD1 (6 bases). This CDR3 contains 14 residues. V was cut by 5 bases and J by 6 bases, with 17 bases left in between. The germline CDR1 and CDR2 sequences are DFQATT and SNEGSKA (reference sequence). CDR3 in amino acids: CSAQGQGWGQPQHF. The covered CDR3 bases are TGCAGTGCTCAGGGGCAGGGATGGGGTCAGCCC.

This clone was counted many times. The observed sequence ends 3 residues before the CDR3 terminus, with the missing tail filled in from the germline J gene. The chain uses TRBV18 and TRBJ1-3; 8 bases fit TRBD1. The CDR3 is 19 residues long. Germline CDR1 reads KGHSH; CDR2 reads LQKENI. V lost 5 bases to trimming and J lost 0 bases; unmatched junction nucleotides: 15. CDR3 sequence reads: CASSSTGTGGTSSGNTIYF. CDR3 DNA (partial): TGTGCCAGCTCATCAACCGGGACAGGCGGAACCAGCTCTGGAAACACC. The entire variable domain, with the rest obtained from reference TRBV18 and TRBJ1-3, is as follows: NAGVMQNPRHLVRRRGQEARLRCSPMKGHSHVYWYRQLPEEGLKFMVYLQKENIIDESGMPKERFSAEFPKEGPSILRIQQVVRGDSAAYFCASSSTGTGGTSSGNTIYFGEGSWLTVV.

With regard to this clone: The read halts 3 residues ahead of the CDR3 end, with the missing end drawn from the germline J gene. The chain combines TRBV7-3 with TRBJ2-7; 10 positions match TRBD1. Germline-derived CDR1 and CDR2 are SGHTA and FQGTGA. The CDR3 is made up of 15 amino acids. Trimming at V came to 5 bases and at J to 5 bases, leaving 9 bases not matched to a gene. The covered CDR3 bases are TGTGCCAGCAGCCTAATCGACAGGGGGCAGAACGAG. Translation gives CASSLIDRGQNE. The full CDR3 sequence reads CASSLIDRGQNEQYF.

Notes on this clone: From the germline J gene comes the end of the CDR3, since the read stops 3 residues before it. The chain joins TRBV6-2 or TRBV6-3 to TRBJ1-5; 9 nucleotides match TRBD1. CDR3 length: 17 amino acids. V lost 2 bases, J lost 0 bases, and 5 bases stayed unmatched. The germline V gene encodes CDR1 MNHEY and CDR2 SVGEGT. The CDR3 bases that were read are TGTGCCAGCAGTTACCCGGGACAGGGATATAGCAATCAGCCC. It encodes CASSYPGQGYSNQP. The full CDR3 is CASSYPGQGYSNQPQHF.

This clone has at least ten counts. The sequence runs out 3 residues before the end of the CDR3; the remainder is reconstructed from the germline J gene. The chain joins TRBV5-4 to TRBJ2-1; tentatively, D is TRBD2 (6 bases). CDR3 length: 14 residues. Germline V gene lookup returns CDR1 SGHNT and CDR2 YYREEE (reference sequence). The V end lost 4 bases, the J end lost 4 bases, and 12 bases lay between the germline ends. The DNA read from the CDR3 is TGTGCCAGCAGCCGAGTCAGCGGGTACAATGAG. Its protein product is CASSRVSGYNE. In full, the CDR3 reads CASSRVSGYNEQFF.

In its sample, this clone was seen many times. Here the CDR3 reads CASSLDRYTQYF. The sequenced CDR3 bases are TGTGCCAGCAGCTTAGACCGGTATACG. This chain uses TRBV7-8 with TRBJ2-3; D is uncertain. The read finishes 3 residues shy of the CDR3 end, and the germline J gene is used to complete it. Deletions cut 1 base from V and 7 bases from J, with 6 bases between. The CDR3 is 12 residues long. Germline assignment: CDR1 SGHVS and CDR2 FQNEAQ.

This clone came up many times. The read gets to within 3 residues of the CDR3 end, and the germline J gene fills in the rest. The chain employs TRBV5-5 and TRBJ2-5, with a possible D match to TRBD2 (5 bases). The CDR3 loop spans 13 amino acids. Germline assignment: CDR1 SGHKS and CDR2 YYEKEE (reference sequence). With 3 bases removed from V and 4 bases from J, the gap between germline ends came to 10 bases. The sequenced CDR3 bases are TGTGCCAGCAGCTGGACTCTTGTAGAGACC. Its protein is CASSWTLVET. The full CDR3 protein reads CASSWTLVETQYF.

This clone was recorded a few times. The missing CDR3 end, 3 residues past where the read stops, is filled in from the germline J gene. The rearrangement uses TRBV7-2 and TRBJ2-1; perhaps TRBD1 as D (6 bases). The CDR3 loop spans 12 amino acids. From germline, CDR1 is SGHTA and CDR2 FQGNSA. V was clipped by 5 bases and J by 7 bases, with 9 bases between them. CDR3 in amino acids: CASSPTGNEQFF. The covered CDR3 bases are TGTGCCAGCAGCCCTACAGGGAATGAG.

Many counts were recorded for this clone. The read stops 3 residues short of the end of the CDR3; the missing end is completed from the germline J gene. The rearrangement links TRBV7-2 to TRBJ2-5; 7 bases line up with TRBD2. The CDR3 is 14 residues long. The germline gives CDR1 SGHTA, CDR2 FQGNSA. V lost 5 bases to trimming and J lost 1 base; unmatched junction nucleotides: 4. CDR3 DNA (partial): TGTGCCAGCAGCACTGGACTAGTCCAAGAGACC. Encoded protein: CASSTGLVQET. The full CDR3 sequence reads CASSTGLVQETQYF.

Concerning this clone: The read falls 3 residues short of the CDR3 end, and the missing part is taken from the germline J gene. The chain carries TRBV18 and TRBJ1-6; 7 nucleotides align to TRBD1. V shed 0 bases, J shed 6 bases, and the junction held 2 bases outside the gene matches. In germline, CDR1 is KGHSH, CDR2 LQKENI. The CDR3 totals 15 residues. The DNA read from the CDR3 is TGTGCCAGCTCACCACCGCAGGGGGGTAATTCACCC. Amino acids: CASSPPQGGNSP. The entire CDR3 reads CASSPPQGGNSPLHF.

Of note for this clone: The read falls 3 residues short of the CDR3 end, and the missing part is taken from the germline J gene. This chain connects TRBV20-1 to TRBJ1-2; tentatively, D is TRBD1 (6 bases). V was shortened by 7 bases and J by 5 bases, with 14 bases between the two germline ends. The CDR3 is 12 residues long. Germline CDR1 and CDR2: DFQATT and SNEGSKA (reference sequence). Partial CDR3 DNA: TGCAGTGTCACAGGGTCAGATTATGGC. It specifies CSVTGSDYG. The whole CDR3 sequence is CSVTGSDYGYTF.

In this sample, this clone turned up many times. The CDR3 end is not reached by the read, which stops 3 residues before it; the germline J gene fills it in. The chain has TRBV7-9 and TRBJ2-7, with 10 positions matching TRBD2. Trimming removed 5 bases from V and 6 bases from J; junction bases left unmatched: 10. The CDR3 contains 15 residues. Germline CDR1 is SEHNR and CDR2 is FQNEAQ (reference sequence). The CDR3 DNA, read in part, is TGTGCCAGCAGCGCCGGACTAGCGGCACTCCGCGAG. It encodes CASSAGLAALRE. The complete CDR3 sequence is CASSAGLAALREQYF. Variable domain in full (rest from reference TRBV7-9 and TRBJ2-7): DTGVSQNPRHKITKRGQNVTFRCDPISEHNRLYWYRQTLGQGPEFLTYFQNEAQLEKSRLLSDRFSAERPKGSFSTLEIQRTEQGDSAMYLCASSAGLAALREQYFGPGTRLTVT.

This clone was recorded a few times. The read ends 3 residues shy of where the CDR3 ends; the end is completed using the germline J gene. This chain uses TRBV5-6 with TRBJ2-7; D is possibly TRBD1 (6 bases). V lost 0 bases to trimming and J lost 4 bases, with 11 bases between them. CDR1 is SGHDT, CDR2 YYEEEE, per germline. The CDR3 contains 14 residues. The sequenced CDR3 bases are TGTGCCAGCAGCTTGGTAGGGGGTCGGTACGAG. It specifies CASSLVGGRYE. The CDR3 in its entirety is CASSLVGGRYEQYF.

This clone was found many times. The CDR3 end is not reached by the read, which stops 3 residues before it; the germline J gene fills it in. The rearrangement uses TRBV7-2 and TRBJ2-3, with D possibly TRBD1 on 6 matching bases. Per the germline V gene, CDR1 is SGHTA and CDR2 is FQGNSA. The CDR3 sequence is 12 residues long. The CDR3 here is CASVQGFVTQYF. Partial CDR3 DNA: TGTGCCAGCGTCCAGGGGTTCGTCACG.

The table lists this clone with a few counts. The part of the CDR3 DNA that was read is TGTGCCAGCAGCCCCGGGACAGGTCTCTACGAG. Residues: CASSPGTGLYE. The whole CDR3 region reads CASSPGTGLYEQYF. The chain joins TRBV5-6 to TRBJ2-7; 8 bases agree with TRBD1. The read ends 3 residues early relative to the CDR3; the germline J gene fills the gap. CDR3 length equals 14 residues. Trimming at V came to 4 bases and at J to 3 bases, leaving 6 bases not matched to a gene. CDR1 is SGHDT, CDR2 YYEEEE, per germline.

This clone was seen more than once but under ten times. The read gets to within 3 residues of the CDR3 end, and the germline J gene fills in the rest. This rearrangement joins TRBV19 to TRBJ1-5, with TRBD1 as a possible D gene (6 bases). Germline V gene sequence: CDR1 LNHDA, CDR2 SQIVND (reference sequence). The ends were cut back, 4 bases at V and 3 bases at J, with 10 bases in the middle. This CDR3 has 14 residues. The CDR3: CASSKQGPNQPQHF. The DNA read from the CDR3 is TGTGCCAGTAGTAAACAGGGTCCCAATCAGCCC.

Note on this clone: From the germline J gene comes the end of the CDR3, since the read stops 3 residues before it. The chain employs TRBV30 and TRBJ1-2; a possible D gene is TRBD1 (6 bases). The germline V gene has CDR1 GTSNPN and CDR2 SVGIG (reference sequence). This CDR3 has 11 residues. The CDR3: CAWGGQWGYTF. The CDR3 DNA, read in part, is TGTGCCTGGGGCGGACAGTGGGGC.

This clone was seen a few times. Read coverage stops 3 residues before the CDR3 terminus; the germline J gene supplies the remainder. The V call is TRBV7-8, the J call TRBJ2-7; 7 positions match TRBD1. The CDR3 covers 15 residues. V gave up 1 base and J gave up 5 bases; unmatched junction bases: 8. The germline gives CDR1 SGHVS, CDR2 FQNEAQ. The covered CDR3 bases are TGTGCCAGCAGCTTAGATGACAGGGTGTCGAACGAG. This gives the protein CASSLDDRVSNE. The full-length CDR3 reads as CASSLDDRVSNEQYF.